The T cell receptor (beta chain) under discussion was sequenced for a study of T cell responses to AZD1222 COVID-19 vaccine. Measured with immunoSEQ multiplex PCR; TCRdb has only the in-frame clones, and not every one. The repertoire holds about 160,000 clones, with 90% to 95% as singletons. Germline values: CDR1 KGHSH, CDR2 LQKENI. This CDR3 contains 15 residues. The V gene lost 0 bases and the J gene lost 4 bases, with 12 bases spanning the gap. This material consisted of peripheral blood, taken on day 0 of AZD1222 vaccination. V and J are TRBV18 and TRBJ1-2, with a weak D call TRBD1 (5 bases). This TCR was recovered from an adult in good health. The DNA of the CDR3 is TGTGCCAGCTCACCACCGGCGGGACGGAGCTATGGCTACACCTTC. Its protein is CASSPPAGRSYGYTF.